A single TCR beta chain is shown here with its context. This clone was seen once. The antigen this receptor binds is unknown. Base qualities are not at hand, and no much larger clone is one base apart. Other DNA sequences in the sample encode the same CDR3. The cohort comprised 550 to 700 healthy bone marrow donors. Cohort members were all nominally healthy when sampled, although unrecorded immune exposures were likely present. The donor was CMV seropositive and was included in the group of some 290 seropositive cohort members. A peripheral blood sample was collected from each donor, and TCR beta sequencing was performed on peripheral blood mononuclear cells. The Qiagen DNeasy Blood Extraction Kit was used to extract genomic DNA from the blood cell samples. This record belongs to a study of cytomegalovirus exposure and HLA in healthy donors (dated by TCRdb to the late 2010s). Regarding the complete study: An earlier analysis of 587 of the donors reported approximately 300 Gb of sequence data and approximately 110 million unique TCR beta sequences from 150 million to 200 million T cells. An early release covering roughly 640 HLA-typed donors comprised approximately 290 gigabases of sequencing data and around 80 million unique TCR sequences. The genetic ancestry cluster associated with self-reported Caucasian donors included over 65% of the 398 genotyped donors. The study aimed to test whether cataloging public T cell receptors could reveal signatures of past pathogen exposure. Using immunosequencing, the study profiled T cell repertoires from 666 subjects and related those repertoires to cytomegalovirus serostatus. Along with the roughly 670-subject first cohort, a separate validation cohort of roughly 110 different subjects was used. To predict cytomegalovirus infection status, the study brought together high-throughput TCR immunosequencing, statistical association of individual TCRs with disease status, and machine learning. A later analysis re-analyzed previously published TCR beta repertoires from 600 to 850 donors and added high-resolution HLA genotyping to study TCR occurrence patterns. In the later analysis, no new phenotypic data were used to find candidate immune exposures; instead, reliance was placed on TCR beta sequences and their occurrence across donors. To decide whether each TCR beta V gene segment behaved as functional or pseudogenic, an earlier analysis of approximately 600 of the donors relied on high-throughput TCR beta sequencing. Donor age, sex, ethnicity and CMV serostatus were compiled together with the repertoire data. A later genetic analysis took genome-wide SNP genotypes for 398 of the 666 donors and used that subset as a discovery cohort. Every repertoire in the discovery cohort had been generated on one and the same sequencing platform. Class I and class II HLA loci were covered by the typing at four-digit resolution. The number of donors typed differed by locus, with about 629-630 for A, B, C, DRB1 and DQB1, approximately 500 for DQA1, 606 for DPA1, and approximately 470 for DPB1. Because of strong linkage in the cohort, four or five DR-DQ haplotypes were treated as single units for association and clustering. Across about 370 genotyped donors of the cohort, an average of roughly 200,000 unique TCR beta nucleotide sequences per donor were sequenced, and roughly a sixth of those sequences were non-productive.

The library was obtained by the immunoSEQ multiplex PCR assay. For the multiplex PCR, a mixture combining 60 forward primers for TCR Vbeta segments and 13 reverse primers for TCR Jbeta segments was used. Amplification of the CDR3 region of rearranged TCR beta genes was performed with a multiplex PCR assay on genomic DNA. Amplified TCR beta libraries were sequenced as 87-base-pair reads on the Illumina HiSeq System. The paper's processing steps were these. Across the 670 or so repertoires, a later analysis counted about 81 million unique TCR beta chains, roughly 11 million of which were shared by at least two donors. Raw reads were error-corrected and collapsed into unique sequences by a nearest-neighbor algorithm in which closely related sequences were merged to remove PCR and sequencing errors. Alignment of CDR3 sequences to IMGT reference sequences was used to assign V, D and J gene segments. Each retained sequence needed at least a six-nucleotide match to both a V gene segment and a J gene segment. A rearrangement was called productive if the CDR3 had no stop codons and remained in frame with V and J, and every other rearrangement was called non-productive. CDR3 was defined by IMGT convention, running from the second conserved V-encoded cysteine to the conserved J-encoded phenylalanine. The earlier analysis of about 620 of the donors excluded sequences that lacked an unambiguous match to a single V gene segment. An earlier analysis of approximately 590 of the donors called V segments functional above 56.7% productive rearrangements and segregating when the between-donor standard deviation exceeded 5%. A statistical classification framework was built for diagnosing cytomegalovirus status from the catalog of TCR beta chain sequences. In a later analysis, V and J genes were assigned by comparing TCR nucleotide sequences against IMGT/GENE-DB human TR gene sequences. A later analysis assigned CDR3 sequences and most-parsimonious VDJ recombination scenarios with the TCRdist pipeline. A later analysis defined each TCR beta chain by its CDR3 amino acid sequence plus V-gene family, and excluded reads lacking a unique V-gene family. To address suspected cross-contamination and a sequencing artifact, a later analysis removed roughly 640 highly shared, low-generation-probability nucleotide sequences. For each public chain, a later analysis derived a clonal expansion index from normalized ranks of inferred template counts within each repertoire. In a later analysis, generation probabilities were computed using a VDJ recombination model fitted to out-of-frame rearrangements, and the results were checked against IGoR. A later analysis scored TCR-TCR, TCR-HLA and TCR-CMV co-occurrence with hypergeometric tests, applying a repertoire-size bias correction to TCR pairs. A later analysis estimated false discovery rates by permuting HLA or CMV assignments 20 times. In a later analysis, co-occurring TCRs were grouped with DBSCAN, and TCRdist sequence similarity was added when clustering was performed within HLA-allele-positive subsets. For co-occurrence clustering, repertoires with fewer than 30,000 or more than 120,000 public chains were excluded, along with five repertoires with anomalous nucleotide sharing. The table was pulled from immuneACCESS by TCRdb, which kept in-frame rearrangements only. Such tables lose some clones; where checked, under half of the loss comes from unresolved V genes, and the rest has no known cause. V and J calls and clone size are as listed in that table; D and trimming were resolved from the DNA. In all, the sample holds about 87,000 clones, and 70% to 85% of those were seen once. Jointly, the top ten make up approximately 20% of the sample.

The full study reports these points: Correlated functional status among segregating V segments might reflect linkage disequilibrium, but an unknown experimental factor could not be ruled out. When HLA alleles, especially DR and DQ, strongly co-occurred, attributing TCR associations to individual alleles was difficult. A total of 164 TCR beta chains were listed by the study as associated with cytomegalovirus. While some public TCRs were present in many individuals, most TCR sequences turned up only very rarely across donors. Some IMGT-functional V segments, including TRBV6-2 and TRBV6-3, could not be told apart with the 87-base-pair reads, so those segments were excluded. A cluster of highly shared sequence variants was judged likely to be a technical artifact of the sequencing pipeline. A later genetic analysis associated a missense DCLRE1C variant with V-gene and J-gene trimming of TCR beta chains, and an independent cohort replicated the association. Because some donors lacked HLA typing at each locus, the association tests relied only on the typed subset. This cohort had only TCR beta chains sequenced, and the lack of alpha or paired-chain data limited which features could be detected. Most CMV-associated TCR beta chains appeared to be HLA-restricted in a later analysis, and the HLA associations seemed to be driven largely by CMV exposure. It was suggested by the authors that the approach could potentially be generalized to other disease states and immunological phenotypes. An earlier analysis of 450 to 750 of the donors showed that most TCR beta V segments appeared in productive rearrangements either about 87% or about 30% of the time, which broadly matched IMGT annotations. A few of the identified cytomegalovirus-associated TCR beta chains were confirmed in vitro to be specific for cytomegalovirus antigens. Compared with the roughly 720-donor mean, donors in an Asian-associated ancestry cluster had fewer N-insertions in productive TCRs, according to a later genetic analysis. In a later analysis, around 15,000 TCR beta sequences were associated with specific HLA alleles at a false discovery rate of 0.05. According to a later analysis, TCR association rates differed among HLA loci, with DRB1 alleles showing the most associated TCRs and HLA-C alleles showing the fewest. According to a later analysis, parvovirus B19, influenza, CMV and Epstein-Barr virus appeared linked to several top co-occurrence clusters. In a later analysis, HLA-associated TCR beta chains showed more clonal expansion and lower generation probabilities than non-associated chains that were equally common. The classifier was reported to diagnose cytomegalovirus status with high specificity and sensitivity in both the original and validation cohorts. Sequencing depth was assumed to be roughly uniform across donors in the presence/absence analyses, though that assumption may not hold. A further reported finding was that TCR beta sequences accurately predicted the HLA-A and HLA-B alleles for most subjects in the first cohort. For the cohort, immune exposure information was limited to CMV serostatus. Because counts were too low, around 18 rarely observed V segments, including chromosome 9 orphons, were left out of the earlier analysis of roughly 600 of the donors.

From a lookup of the germline V gene (reference sequence), CDR1 and CDR2 are SEHNR and FQNEAQ. Ends trimmed: V by 5 bases, J by 4 bases; bases unmatched to a gene: 4. The CDR3 numbers 14 residues from cysteine through phenylalanine. The kept DNA is CDR3 alone, 42 bases in frame from the first base. This sequence uses TRBV7-9 and TRBJ1-5, and 8 bases in between align with TRBD1. The sequence was obtained from a man aged 30 to 45 in good health and CMV-seropositive. The sequenced sample consisted of PBMCs. This receptor has the CDR3 CASSIQGGNQPQHF. The bases are TGTGCCAGCAGCATACAGGGGGGGAATCAGCCCCAGCATTTT.